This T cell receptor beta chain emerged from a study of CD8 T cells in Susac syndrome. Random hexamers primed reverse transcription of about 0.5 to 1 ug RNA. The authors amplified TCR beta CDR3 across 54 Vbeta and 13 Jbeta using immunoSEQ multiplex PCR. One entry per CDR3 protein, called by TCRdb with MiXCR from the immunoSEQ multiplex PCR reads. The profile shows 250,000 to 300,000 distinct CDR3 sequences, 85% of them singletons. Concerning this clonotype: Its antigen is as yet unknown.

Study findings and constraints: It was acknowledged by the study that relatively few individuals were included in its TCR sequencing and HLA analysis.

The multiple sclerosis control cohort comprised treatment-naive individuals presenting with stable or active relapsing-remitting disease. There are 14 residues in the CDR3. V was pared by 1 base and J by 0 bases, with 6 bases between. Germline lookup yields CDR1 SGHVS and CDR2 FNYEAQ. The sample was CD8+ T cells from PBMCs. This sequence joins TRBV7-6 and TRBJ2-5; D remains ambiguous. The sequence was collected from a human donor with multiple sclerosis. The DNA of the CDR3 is TGTGCCAGCAGCTTAGATACAAACCAAGAGACCCAGTACTTC. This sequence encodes CASSLDTNQETQYF.